These 7 T cell receptor beta chains were sequenced from one sample in a study of cytomegalovirus exposure and HLA in healthy donors. 60 Vbeta and 13 Jbeta primers were used in PCR. This table comes from immunoSEQ multiplex PCR, and its TCRdb copy is limited to in-frame clones, with some not included. The sample totals around 76,000 clones. Sequencing input: PBMCs. All receptors come from a woman aged 55-70 years in good health and CMV-seronegative.

The J gene is TRBJ2-7, the V gene TRBV29-1; 7 nucleotides line up with TRBD2. Looked up from germline, CDR1 is SQVTM and CDR2 is ANQGSEA. V lost 4 bases and J lost 6; bases outside the gene matches: 12. This CDR3 has 14 amino acids. The CDR3 DNA is TGCAGCGTTGTTTCCGGCGGGAGCGTGCTCGAGCAGTACTTC. Translation: CSVVSGGSVLEQYF.

The chain joins TRBV11-2 to TRBJ2-7, with D perhaps matching TRBD2 (6 bases). There are 16 residues in the CDR3. CDR1 and CDR2 from the germline V gene are SGHAT and FQNNGV. V lost 6 bases to trimming and J lost 0 bases, with 18 bases between them. CDR3 amino acids: CASSFLGAGSSYEQYF. The DNA of the CDR3 is TGTGCCAGCAGTTTCCTGGGAGCGGGTAGCTCCTACGAGCAGTACTTC.

The CDR3 is CASSIRGVSYNEQFF. The CDR3 DNA is TGTGCCAGTAGTATACGGGGAGTGTCCTACAATGAGCAGTTCTTC. The gene calls are TRBV19 and TRBJ2-1, with D maybe TRBD2 (5 bases). The V end was cut by 2 bases, the J end by 1 base, with 9 bases between. CDR3 length: 15 amino acids. From germline, CDR1 is LNHDA and CDR2 SQIVND (reference sequence).

This chain links TRBV10-3 with TRBJ1-1; 7 nucleotides match TRBD1. This CDR3 has 14 residues. CDR1 ENHRY and CDR2 SYGVKD come from the germline V gene. Trimming removed 6 bases from V and 6 bases from J; junction bases left unmatched: 10. This CDR3 reads CAIRQQGEWAEAFF. Written as DNA, the CDR3 is TGTGCCATCAGACAGCAGGGGGAGTGGGCTGAAGCTTTCTTT.

This chain joins TRBV29-1 and TRBJ1-2, with D possibly TRBD1 on 6 matching bases. This CDR3 is 16 amino acids long. Trimming pared 0 bases from V and 0 bases from J, leaving 14 bases between. Germline V CDR1 and CDR2: SQVTM, ANQGSEA. In DNA form, the CDR3 reads TGCAGCGTTGAAGAGTATACAGGGATAGCTAACTATGGCTACACCTTC. Encoded protein: CSVEEYTGIANYGYTF.

The gene calls are TRBV10-2 and TRBJ2-5; perhaps TRBD2 as D (5 bases). CDR3 length: 15 residues. Germline V gives CDR1 WSHSY, CDR2 SAAADI. V lost 3 bases and J lost 5, with 16 bases in between. In nucleotides, the CDR3 is TGCGCCAGCAGTGATGTCCGCGGGCCGGGGGAGACCCAGTACTTC. Translation: CASSDVRGPGETQYF.

J is TRBJ1-1 and V is TRBV7-8, with D tentatively TRBD1 (5 bases). Trimming left V 1 base short and J 0 bases short, with 6 bases between. The germline V gene encodes CDR1 SGHVS and CDR2 FQNEAQ. The CDR3 loop spans 14 amino acids. The CDR3 loop reads CASSLGQMNTEAFF. Here the CDR3 DNA reads TGTGCCAGCAGCTTAGGACAGATGAACACTGAAGCTTTCTTT.